This T cell receptor (beta chain) comes out of a study of shared clonotypes between healthy human individuals. CD45RO negativity and positive selection for CCR7 defined naive CD8 cells, a population that excluded terminally differentiated effector memory CD45RA+ cells. Using immunoSEQ multiplex PCR, the repertoire was profiled, and TCRdb retains in-frame clones only, with some absent. The top ten hold 1.5% to 2% of the sample, which has roughly 2.1 million clones, more than 85% seen once. The CDR3 has 15 amino acids. V lost 2 bases and J lost 5, with 14 bases in between. Germline values: CDR1 SGHDN, CDR2 FVKESK.

The sample comprised naive CD8+ T cells from PBMCs. This chain connects TRBV14 to TRBJ2-3, with D possibly matching TRBD2 (6 bases). The TCR originated in a young man in good health. Some clones in this sample may be carry-over from other donors' samples. The CDR3 spells CASSQREEGKDTQYF. DNA for the CDR3: TGTGCCAGCAGCCAACGCGAGGAGGGGAAAGATACGCAGTATTTT.